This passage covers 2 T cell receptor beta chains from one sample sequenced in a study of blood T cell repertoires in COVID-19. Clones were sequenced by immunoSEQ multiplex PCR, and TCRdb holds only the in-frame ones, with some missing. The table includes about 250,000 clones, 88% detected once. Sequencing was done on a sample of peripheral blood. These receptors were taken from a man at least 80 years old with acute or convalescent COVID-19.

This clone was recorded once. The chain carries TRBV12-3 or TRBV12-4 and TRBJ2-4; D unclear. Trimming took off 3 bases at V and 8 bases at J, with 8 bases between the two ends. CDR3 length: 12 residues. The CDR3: CASSFPSDIQYF. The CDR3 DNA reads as TGTGCCAGCAGTTTCCCATCGGACATTCAGTACTTC.

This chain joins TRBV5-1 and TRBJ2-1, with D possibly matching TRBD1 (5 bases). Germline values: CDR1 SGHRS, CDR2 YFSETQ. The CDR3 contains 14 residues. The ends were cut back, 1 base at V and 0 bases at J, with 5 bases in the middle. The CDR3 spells CASSLTGSYNEQFF. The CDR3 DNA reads TGCGCCAGCAGCTTGACAGGCTCCTACAATGAGCAGTTCTTC. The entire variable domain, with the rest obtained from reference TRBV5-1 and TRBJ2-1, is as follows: KAGVTQTPRYLIKTRGQQVTLSCSPISGHRSVSWYQQTPGQGLQFLFEYFSETQRNKGNFPGRFSGRQFSNSRSEMNVSTLELGDSALYLCASSLTGSYNEQFFGPGTRLTVL.